This T cell receptor (beta chain) was sequenced during a study of Ad26.COV2.S vaccination and SARS-CoV-2 variants. Across the whole study: Recipients of Ad26.COV2.S got it intramuscularly, once or twice 56 days apart.

Findings and caveats of the study: In TCR breadth and depth analyses, total T cell responses may have been underestimated.

Treatment denoted: roughly 20 received Ad26.COV2.S at low or high dose, single or two shots; about 5 received placebo; per-sample allocation not given. Material that was analyzed had been drawn on day 63 after the first vaccine or placebo injection. The study used a vaccine consisting of an Ad26 vector that expressed Wuhan-strain SARS-CoV-2 spike. This table comes from immunoSEQ multiplex PCR, and its TCRdb copy is limited to in-frame clones, with some not included. The repertoire holds approximately 300,000 clones, with around 83% as singletons. The CDR3 extends over 14 amino acids. From germline, CDR1 is MNHEY and CDR2 SVGAGI. V lost 5 bases to trimming and J lost 8 bases; unmatched junction nucleotides: 11. With regard to this clone: Its antigen remains unknown.

Sequences were derived from peripheral blood, sampled in a trial of Ad26.COV2.S vaccine versus placebo. The sequence derives from a person between 18 and 60 years old who received the Ad26.COV2.S COVID-19 vaccine or a placebo. The chain is built from TRBV6-5 and TRBJ1-2; 7 nucleotides agree with TRBD1. CDR3 protein: CASSPRQGSRGYTF. CDR3 in DNA: TGTGCCAGCAGTCCACGACAGGGATCACGCGGCTACACCTTC.